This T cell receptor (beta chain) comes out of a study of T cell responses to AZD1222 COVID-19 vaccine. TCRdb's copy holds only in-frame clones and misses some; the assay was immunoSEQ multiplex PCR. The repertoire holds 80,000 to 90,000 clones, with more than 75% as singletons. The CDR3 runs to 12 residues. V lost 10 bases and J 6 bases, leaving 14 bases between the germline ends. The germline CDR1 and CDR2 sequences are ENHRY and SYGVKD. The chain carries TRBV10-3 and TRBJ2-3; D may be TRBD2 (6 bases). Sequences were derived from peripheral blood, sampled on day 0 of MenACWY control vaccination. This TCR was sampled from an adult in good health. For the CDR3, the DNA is TGTGCCACCAAGACTAGTTCCGATACGCAGTATTTT. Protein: CATKTSSDTQYF.